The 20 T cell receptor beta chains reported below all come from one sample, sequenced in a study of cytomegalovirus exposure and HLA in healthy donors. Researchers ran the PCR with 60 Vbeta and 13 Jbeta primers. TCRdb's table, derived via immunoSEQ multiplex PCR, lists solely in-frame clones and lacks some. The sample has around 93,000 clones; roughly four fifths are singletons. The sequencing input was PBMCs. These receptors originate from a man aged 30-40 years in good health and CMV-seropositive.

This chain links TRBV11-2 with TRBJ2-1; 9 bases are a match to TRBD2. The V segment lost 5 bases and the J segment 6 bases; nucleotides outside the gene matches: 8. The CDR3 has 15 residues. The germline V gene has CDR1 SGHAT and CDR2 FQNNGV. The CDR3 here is CASSNVNSGSNEQFF. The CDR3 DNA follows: TGTGCCAGCAGCAATGTGAATAGCGGGAGCAATGAGCAGTTCTTC.

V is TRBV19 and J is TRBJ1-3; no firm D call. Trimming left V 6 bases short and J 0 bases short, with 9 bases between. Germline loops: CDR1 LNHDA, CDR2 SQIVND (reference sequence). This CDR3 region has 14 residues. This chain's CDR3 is CASRSVSSGNTIYF. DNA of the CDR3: TGTGCCAGTAGGTCGGTCTCCTCTGGAAACACCATATATTTT.

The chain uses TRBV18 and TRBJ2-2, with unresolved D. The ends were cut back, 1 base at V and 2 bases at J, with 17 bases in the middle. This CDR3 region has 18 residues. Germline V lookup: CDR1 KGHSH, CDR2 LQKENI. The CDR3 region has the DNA TGTGCCAGCTCACCACTACGGTGGGCGCCGCCCAACACCGGGGAGCTGTTTTTT. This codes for CASSPLRWAPPNTGELFF.

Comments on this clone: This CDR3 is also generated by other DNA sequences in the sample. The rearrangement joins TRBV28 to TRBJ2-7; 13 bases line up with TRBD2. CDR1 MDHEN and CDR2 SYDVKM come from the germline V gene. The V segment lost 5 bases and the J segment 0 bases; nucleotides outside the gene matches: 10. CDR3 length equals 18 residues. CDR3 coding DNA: TGTGCCAGCAGTCTGGACTCAACTAGCGGGAGGGTCTCCTACGAGCAGTACTTC. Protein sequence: CASSLDSTSGRVSYEQYF.

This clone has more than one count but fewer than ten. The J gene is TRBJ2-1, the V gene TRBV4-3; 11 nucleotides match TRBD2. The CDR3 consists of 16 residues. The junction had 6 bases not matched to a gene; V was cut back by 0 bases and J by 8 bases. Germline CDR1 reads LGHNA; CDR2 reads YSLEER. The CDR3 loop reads CASSQDKIAGGDEQFF. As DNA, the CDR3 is TGCGCCAGCAGCCAAGATAAGATAGCGGGAGGGGATGAGCAGTTCTTC.

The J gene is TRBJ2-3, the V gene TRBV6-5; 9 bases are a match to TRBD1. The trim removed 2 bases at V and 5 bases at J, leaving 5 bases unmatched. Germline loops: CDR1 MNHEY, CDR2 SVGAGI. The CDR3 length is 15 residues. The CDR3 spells CASSYGTGWLDTQYF. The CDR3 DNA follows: TGTGCCAGCAGTTACGGGACAGGGTGGTTAGATACGCAGTATTTT.

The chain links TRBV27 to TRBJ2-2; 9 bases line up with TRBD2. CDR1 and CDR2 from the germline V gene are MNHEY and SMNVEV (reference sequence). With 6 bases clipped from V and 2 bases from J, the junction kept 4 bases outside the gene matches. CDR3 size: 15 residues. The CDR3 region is CASRLGLANTGELFF. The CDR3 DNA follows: TGTGCCAGCAGACTGGGACTAGCTAACACCGGGGAGCTGTTTTTT.

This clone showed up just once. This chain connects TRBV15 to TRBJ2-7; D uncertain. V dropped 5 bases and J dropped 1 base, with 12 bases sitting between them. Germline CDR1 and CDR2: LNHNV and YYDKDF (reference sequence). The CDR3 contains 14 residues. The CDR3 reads CATSPARGSYEQYF. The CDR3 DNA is TGTGCCACCAGCCCGGCCCGAGGTTCCTACGAGCAGTACTTC. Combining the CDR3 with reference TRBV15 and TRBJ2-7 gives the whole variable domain DAMVIQNPRYQVTQFGKPVTLSCSQTLNHNVMYWYQQKSSQAPKLLFHYYDKDFNNEADTPDNFQSRRPNTSFCFLDIRSPGLGDTAMYLCATSPARGSYEQYFGPGTRLTVT.

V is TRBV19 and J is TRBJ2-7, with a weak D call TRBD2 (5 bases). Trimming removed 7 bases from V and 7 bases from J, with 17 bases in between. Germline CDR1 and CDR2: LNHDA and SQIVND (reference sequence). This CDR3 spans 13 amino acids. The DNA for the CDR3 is TGTGCCAGTACCAAGCGGTCCGGCTTGGAGCAGTACTTC. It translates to CASTKRSGLEQYF.

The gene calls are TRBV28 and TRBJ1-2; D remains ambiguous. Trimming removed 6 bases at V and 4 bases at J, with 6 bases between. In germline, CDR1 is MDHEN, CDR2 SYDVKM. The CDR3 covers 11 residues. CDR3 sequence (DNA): TGTGCCAGCAGGGCGGTCTATGGCTACACCTTC. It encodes CASRAVYGYTF.

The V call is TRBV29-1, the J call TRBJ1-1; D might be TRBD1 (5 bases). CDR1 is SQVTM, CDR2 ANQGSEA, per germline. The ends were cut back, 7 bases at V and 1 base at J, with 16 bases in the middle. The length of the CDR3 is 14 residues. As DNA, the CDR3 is TGCAGCGGGATTAAGCAGGGCTCGAACACTGAAGCTTTCTTT. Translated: CSGIKQGSNTEAFF.

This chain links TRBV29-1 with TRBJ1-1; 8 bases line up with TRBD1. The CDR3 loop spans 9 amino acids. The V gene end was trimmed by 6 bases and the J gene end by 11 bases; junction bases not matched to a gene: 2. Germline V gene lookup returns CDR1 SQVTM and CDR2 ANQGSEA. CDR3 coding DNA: TGCAGCGTCGACAGGGGCGCTTTCTTT. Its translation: CSVDRGAFF.

This CDR3 is CAWGGQVHYGYTF. The CDR3 DNA reads TGTGCCTGGGGGGGACAGGTGCACTATGGCTACACCTTC. The chain couples TRBV30 to TRBJ1-2; TRBD1 matches at 8 bases. CDR3 size: 13 residues. V lost 5 bases, J lost 3 bases, and 5 bases stayed unmatched. Germline V gives CDR1 GTSNPN, CDR2 SVGIG (reference sequence).

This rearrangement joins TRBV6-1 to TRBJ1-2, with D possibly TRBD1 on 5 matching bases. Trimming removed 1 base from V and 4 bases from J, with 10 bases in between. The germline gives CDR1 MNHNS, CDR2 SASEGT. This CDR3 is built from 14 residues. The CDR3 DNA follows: TGTGCCAGCAGTGAAGGGGGGGATAGCTATGGCTACACCTTC. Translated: CASSEGGDSYGYTF.

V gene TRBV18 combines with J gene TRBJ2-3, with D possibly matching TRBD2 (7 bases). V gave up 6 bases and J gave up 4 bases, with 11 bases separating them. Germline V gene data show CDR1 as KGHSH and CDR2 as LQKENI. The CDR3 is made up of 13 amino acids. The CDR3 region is CASSAGASDTQYF. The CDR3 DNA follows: TGTGCCAGCTCCGCGGGGGCCTCAGATACGCAGTATTTT. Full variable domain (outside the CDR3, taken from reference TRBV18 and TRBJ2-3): NAGVMQNPRHLVRRRGQEARLRCSPMKGHSHVYWYRQLPEEGLKFMVYLQKENIIDESGMPKERFSAEFPKEGPSILRIQQVVRGDSAAYFCASSAGASDTQYFGPGTRLTVL.

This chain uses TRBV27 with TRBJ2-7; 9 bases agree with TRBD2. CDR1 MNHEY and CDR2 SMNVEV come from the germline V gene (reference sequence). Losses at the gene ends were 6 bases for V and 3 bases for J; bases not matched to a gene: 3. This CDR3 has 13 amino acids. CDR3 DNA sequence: TGTGCCAGCAGCCCGACTAGCGGCTACGAGCAGTACTTC. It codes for CASSPTSGYEQYF.

The CDR3, as DNA: TGTGCTAGTGGTTTGCGTTCAGACTACAATGAGCAGTTCTTC. It encodes CASGLRSDYNEQFF. The chain is built from TRBV12-5 and TRBJ2-1; D is unclear. The CDR3 runs 14 residues. The V end lost 2 bases, the J end lost 3 bases, and 8 bases lay between the germline ends. CDR1 is LGHNT, CDR2 FRNRAP, per germline.

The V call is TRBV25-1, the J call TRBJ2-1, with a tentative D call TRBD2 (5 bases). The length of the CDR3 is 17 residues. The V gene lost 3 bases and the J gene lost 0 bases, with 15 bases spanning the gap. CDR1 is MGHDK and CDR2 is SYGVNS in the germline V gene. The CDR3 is CASSESSAVSSYNEQFF. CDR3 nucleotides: TGTGCCAGCAGTGAGTCCTCAGCGGTTAGCTCCTACAATGAGCAGTTCTTC.

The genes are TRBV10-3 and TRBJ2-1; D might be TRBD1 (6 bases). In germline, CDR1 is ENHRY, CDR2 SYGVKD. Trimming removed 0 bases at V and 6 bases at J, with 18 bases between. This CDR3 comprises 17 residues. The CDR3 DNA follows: TGTGCCATCAGTGAGTCGAAGGACAGCTGGGGTCTCAATGAGCAGTTCTTC. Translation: CAISESKDSWGLNEQFF.

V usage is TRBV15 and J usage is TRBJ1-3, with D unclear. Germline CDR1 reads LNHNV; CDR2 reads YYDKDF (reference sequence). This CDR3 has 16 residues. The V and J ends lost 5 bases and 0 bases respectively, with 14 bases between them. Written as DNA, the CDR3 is TGTGCCACCAGCTTGGAGGCGGACCTCTCTGGAAACACCATATATTTT. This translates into CATSLEADLSGNTIYF. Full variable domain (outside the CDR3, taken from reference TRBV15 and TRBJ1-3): DAMVIQNPRYQVTQFGKPVTLSCSQTLNHNVMYWYQQKSSQAPKLLFHYYDKDFNNEADTPDNFQSRRPNTSFCFLDIRSPGLGDTAMYLCATSLEADLSGNTIYFGEGSWLTVV.